Listed below are T cell receptor beta chains from one sample, sequenced in a study of T cell responses to AZD1222 COVID-19 vaccine. The table came from immunoSEQ multiplex PCR; TCRdb's copy has only in-frame clones and leaves some out. The data contain around 100,000 clones, around 90% of them singletons. This specimen was peripheral blood, taken on day 0 of AZD1222 vaccination. Source of these receptors: an adult in good health. CDR3s leave out the opening cysteine and the closing phenylalanine or tryptophan. Fields, in order: clone size, CDR3 length, J gene, V gene, CDR3 protein. Size is stated for part of the rows, as once, few or many counts, or as a class when the clone is expanded.

abundance: once; len: 14; j_gene: TRBJ2-5; v_gene: TRBV3-1/TRBV3-2; CDR3aa: ASSPHGSSGQETQY
abundance: -; len: 13; j_gene: TRBJ1-5; v_gene: TRBV9; CDR3aa: ASSAGQNEDQPQH
abundance: -; len: 13; j_gene: TRBJ2-1; v_gene: TRBV7-3; CDR3aa: ASSATSGTYNEQF
abundance: -; len: 13; j_gene: TRBJ1-1; v_gene: TRBV28; CDR3aa: ASSFSPGAYTEAF
abundance: -; len: 11; j_gene: TRBJ1-1; v_gene: TRBV30; CDR3aa: AWSAGQNTEAF
abundance: -; len: 15; j_gene: TRBJ2-4; v_gene: TRBV23-1; CDR3aa: ASSPSPGGIAKNIQY
abundance: -; len: 10; j_gene: TRBJ2-3; v_gene: TRBV10-2; CDR3aa: ASSETLDTQY
abundance: -; len: 13; j_gene: TRBJ2-3; v_gene: TRBV14; CDR3aa: ASSQAQHRGDTQY
abundance: -; len: 13; j_gene: TRBJ2-3; v_gene: TRBV29-1; CDR3aa: SVEKLAGETDTQY
abundance: -; len: 9; j_gene: TRBJ2-4; v_gene: TRBV25-1; CDR3aa: ASSHTGIQY
abundance: once; len: 11; j_gene: TRBJ2-5; v_gene: TRBV7-8; CDR3aa: ASSRQEQETQY
abundance: -; len: 12; j_gene: TRBJ2-7; v_gene: TRBV9; CDR3aa: ASSASGTTYEQY
abundance: -; len: 10; j_gene: TRBJ1-2; v_gene: TRBV30; CDR3aa: AWGGQGIIHT
abundance: once; len: 10; j_gene: TRBJ1-6; v_gene: TRBV30; CDR3aa: AWTFQRSPLH
abundance: -; len: 11; j_gene: TRBJ1-1; v_gene: TRBV28; CDR3aa: ASSFPGRVEAF
abundance: -; len: 12; j_gene: TRBJ1-2; v_gene: TRBV28; CDR3aa: ASSPRTGNYGYT
abundance: -; len: 14; j_gene: TRBJ2-1; v_gene: TRBV5-1; CDR3aa: ASSFLSGRAANEQF
abundance: -; len: 12; j_gene: TRBJ2-7; v_gene: TRBV2; CDR3aa: ASSEQGTLNEQY
abundance: -; len: 13; j_gene: TRBJ2-7; v_gene: TRBV4-2; CDR3aa: ASSQDWRGEYEQY
abundance: -; len: 13; j_gene: TRBJ1-5; v_gene: TRBV21-1; CDR3aa: ASSKRGSSNQPQH
abundance: -; len: 12; j_gene: TRBJ2-2; v_gene: TRBV14; CDR3aa: ASSQVGPRGELF
abundance: -; len: 15; j_gene: TRBJ2-7; v_gene: TRBV4-2; CDR3aa: ASSQASSGGASYEQY
abundance: -; len: 11; j_gene: TRBJ2-2; v_gene: TRBV11-1; CDR3aa: ASSLRGTGELF
abundance: once; len: 13; j_gene: TRBJ1-1; v_gene: TRBV7-9; CDR3aa: ASSLVSGKGTEAF
abundance: -; len: 13; j_gene: TRBJ2-1; v_gene: TRBV6-4; CDR3aa: ASSPGSSSYNEQF
abundance: few; len: 9; j_gene: TRBJ2-7; v_gene: TRBV10-3; CDR3aa: AISRGVEQY